This T cell receptor beta chain was recorded in a study of cytomegalovirus exposure and HLA in healthy donors. Study in general: Caucasian-associated ancestry cluster membership applied to just over 80% of some 400 genotyped donors.

PCR primers comprised 60 Vbeta and 13 Jbeta primers. The assay was immunoSEQ multiplex PCR, and TCRdb's table has in-frame clones only and misses some. This sample has about 97,000 clones, with 55% to 80% found just once. Germline lookup yields CDR1 LNHDA and CDR2 SQIVND (reference sequence). The CDR3 loop spans 15 amino acids. Trimming stripped 5 bases from V and 6 bases from J, with 16 bases between. As for this clone: Its antigen is not identified.

General observations from the study: Researchers counted around 150 TCR beta chains as cytomegalovirus-associated. Reports showed the classifier diagnosing cytomegalovirus status with high specificity and sensitivity. The later analysis indicated that the majority of CMV-associated TCR beta chains appeared HLA-restricted.

The clonotype originates from a human donor in good health. V usage is TRBV19 and J usage is TRBJ2-2, with D possibly matching TRBD2 (5 bases). Sequencing used PBMCs. Written as DNA, the CDR3 is TGTGCCAGTAGTGCGTCTAGCTGGACTGCCGGGGAGCTGTTTTTT. Its translation is CASSASSWTAGELFF. Complete variable domain (other parts from reference TRBV19 and TRBJ2-2): DGGITQSPKYLFRKEGQNVTLSCEQNLNHDAMYWYRQDPGQGLRLIYYSQIVNDFQKGDIAEGYSVSREKKESFPLTVTSAQKNPTAFYLCASSASSWTAGELFFGEGSRLTVL.